A single sample is the source of the 27 T cell receptor beta chains below, sequenced in a study of CD8 T cells in ankylosing spondylitis. TCRdb independently ran MiXCR on the 5' RACE reads; one entry per CDR3 protein. Among 150,000 to 200,000 distinct CDR3 sequences listed, around 10% were seen once. Material: blood, either unsorted or a sorted T cell fraction (not recorded which). These receptors originate from a male donor with ankylosing spondylitis or in good health (not recorded which).

A note on this clonotype: An end of the junction does not agree with germline; a read error may underlie this. The chain recombines TRBV6-1 with TRBJ2-7, with TRBD2 as a possible D gene (7 bases). This CDR3 has 12 amino acids. Germline-derived CDR1 and CDR2 are MNHNS and SASEGT. In DNA, the CDR3 is TGTGCCAGCAGTCAAGCGGGACAAGAGCAGTACTTC. It yields the protein CASSQAGQEQYF.

A remark on this clonotype: Given a much more abundant clone one base away, this may be a read error. The rearrangement uses TRBV5-8 and TRBJ2-5; the D is unclear. The CDR3 is made up of 10 amino acids. The germline V gene encodes CDR1 SGHTS and CDR2 YDEGEE. CDR3 sequence (DNA): TGTGCCAGCAGCTTGGATGAACCACTTTTC. Residues: CASSLDEPLF. Together with reference TRBV5-8 and TRBJ2-5, the CDR3 gives the full variable domain: EAGVTQSPTHLIKTRGQQATLRCSPISGHTSVYWYQQALGLGLQFLLWYDEGEERNRGNFPPRFSGRQFPNYSSELNVNALELEDSALYLCASSLDEPLFGPGTRLLVL.

In nucleotides, the CDR3 is TGTGCCAGCAGCTTAGTGTCCGGGACAGGGGTGGCCACTGAAGCTTTCTTT. Amino acid sequence: CASSLVSGTGVATEAFF. The genes are TRBV7-8 and TRBJ1-1; TRBD1 matches 10 bases. CDR1 SGHVS and CDR2 FQNEAQ come from the germline V gene. The V gene end was trimmed by 1 base and the J gene end by 4 bases; junction bases not matched to a gene: 9. The CDR3 runs 17 residues.

The chain's CDR3 is CASSPRGFPRGDTQYF. CDR3 nucleotide sequence: TGTGCCAGCAGCCCCCGAGGGTTCCCCCGGGGAGATACGCAGTATTTT. The chain is built from TRBV28 and TRBJ2-3, with D possibly TRBD2 on 5 matching bases. Trimming took off 6 bases at V and 5 bases at J, with 21 bases between the two ends. The CDR3 is 16 amino acids. Germline values: CDR1 MDHEN, CDR2 SYDVKM.

This rearrangement joins TRBV5-1 to TRBJ2-1; D is unclear. Germline CDR1 and CDR2: SGHRS and YFSETQ. The CDR3 spans 14 residues. Trimming took off 4 bases at V and 5 bases at J, with 13 bases between the two ends. CDR3 bases: TGCGCCAGCAGCGAGGTAGGGCTAGACAATGAGCAGTTCTTC. Translating it yields CASSEVGLDNEQFF.

There are many counts of this clonotype. The chain joins TRBV12-3 or TRBV12-4 to TRBJ1-4, with a tentative D call TRBD1 (5 bases). The CDR3 has 15 residues. Trimming cost V 6 bases and J 8 bases, with 19 bases left between them. CDR3: CASRKLIGAGEKLFF. The DNA for the CDR3 is TGTGCCAGCAGGAAATTGATTGGGGCTGGAGAAAAACTGTTTTTT.

This clonotype was observed at least ten times. The rearrangement links TRBV6-1 to TRBJ2-7; D call uncertain. V shed 1 base and J shed 5 bases, with 6 bases lying between them. The CDR3 is made up of 12 amino acids. Germline CDR1 and CDR2: MNHNS and SASEGT. Written as DNA, the CDR3 is TGTGCCAGCAGTGAAGTAACCCACGAGCAGTACTTC. Residues: CASSEVTHEQYF.

On this clonotype itself: A much larger clone sits a single nucleotide away, making a read error possible. J is TRBJ2-3 and V is TRBV20-1, with 7 nucleotides matching TRBD1. The trim removed 4 bases at V and 3 bases at J, leaving 10 bases unmatched. The CDR3 is 15 residues long. Germline values: CDR1 DFQATT, CDR2 SNEGSKA (reference sequence). CDR3 region: CSANHRQGWTDTQYF. As DNA, the CDR3 is TGCAGTGCTAACCACCGACAGGGTTGGACAGATACGCAGTATTTT.

This clonotype was seen many times. The rearrangement joins TRBV28 to TRBJ1-5, with 9 bases lining up with TRBD1. Germline trimming cut 5 bases from V and 7 bases from J; bases unmatched to any gene: 6. CDR3 length: 14 amino acids. Germline loops: CDR1 MDHEN, CDR2 SYDVKM. CDR3 loop: CASSPQGARQPQHF. Written as DNA, the CDR3 is TGTGCCAGCAGTCCACAGGGGGCTCGGCAGCCCCAGCATTTT.

This clonotype was seen at least ten times. The chain uses TRBV14 and TRBJ1-1, with D maybe TRBD1 (5 bases). The germline gives CDR1 SGHDN, CDR2 FVKESK. Between the trimmed V and J ends, which lost 1 base and 4 bases, there was a span of 10 bases. The CDR3 covers 14 residues. CDR3 in amino acids: CASSQARQGTEAFF. In DNA, the CDR3 is TGTGCCAGCAGCCAAGCCAGGCAGGGCACTGAAGCTTTCTTT.

Many counts were recorded for this clonotype. In DNA, the CDR3 is TGCAGTGCTAGAGATTCCGGGCTAGCGGGAAAAAAACGAGATACGCAGTATTTT. This encodes CSARDSGLAGKKRDTQYF. This sequence joins TRBV20-1 and TRBJ2-3, with 9 bases lining up with TRBD2. V was clipped by 0 bases and J by 5 bases; unmatched bases: 15. This CDR3 has 18 amino acids. The germline gives CDR1 DFQATT, CDR2 SNEGSKA (reference sequence).

This clonotype has a count of ten or more. The chain carries TRBV24-1 and TRBJ2-3; D possibly corresponds to TRBD2 (5 bases). Per germline, CDR1 KGHDR and CDR2 SFDVKD. Trimming cost V 0 bases and J 4 bases, with 7 bases left between them. The CDR3 is 14 amino acids. Here the CDR3 DNA reads TGTGCCACCAGTGATTTGGAGGGTTCAGATACGCAGTATTTT. Translated, it gives CATSDLEGSDTQYF.

In its sample, this clonotype was seen many times. This chain uses TRBV5-5 with TRBJ2-1, with 10 bases that match TRBD2. J was trimmed by 10 bases and V by 2 bases; bases with no gene match: 12. CDR1 and CDR2 (germline): SGHKS, YYEKEE (reference sequence). The CDR3 has 16 amino acids. The CDR3 region is CASSLAPGLAYGEQFF. CDR3 in DNA: TGTGCCAGCAGCTTAGCCCCGGGACTAGCGTACGGCGAGCAGTTCTTC.

This clonotype was counted many times. This rearrangement joins TRBV6-2 or TRBV6-3 to TRBJ1-5; no clear D. V was shortened by 10 bases and J by 1 base, with 14 bases between the two germline ends. CDR3 length equals 14 residues. CDR1 is MNHEY and CDR2 is SVGEGT in the germline V gene. CDR3 protein: CATSDPGSNQPQHF. CDR3 DNA: TGTGCCACCTCTGATCCGGGAAGCAATCAGCCCCAGCATTTT.

This clonotype was observed at least ten times. This chain joins TRBV12-3 or TRBV12-4 and TRBJ1-1; D is unclear. Trimming took off 0 bases at V and 4 bases at J, with 6 bases between the two ends. This CDR3 region has 13 residues. This chain's CDR3 is CASSLAPITEAFF. In DNA, the CDR3 is TGTGCCAGCAGTTTAGCCCCGATCACTGAAGCTTTCTTT.

The gene calls are TRBV3-1 and TRBJ2-3, with 7 bases lining up with TRBD1. The V gene's germline CDR1 is LGHDT and CDR2 YNNKEL (reference sequence). The CDR3 sequence is 15 residues long. The V and J ends lost 4 bases and 2 bases, in that order; junction bases with no gene match: 6. The CDR3 bases are TGTGCCAGCAGCCGACAGGGTCCCTCCACAGATACGCAGTATTTT. This sequence encodes CASSRQGPSTDTQYF.

This clonotype came up once. The rearrangement links TRBV4-1 to TRBJ2-4, with D perhaps matching TRBD1 or TRBD2 (6 bases each). CDR1 is MGHRA and CDR2 is YSYEKL in the germline V gene. The CDR3 runs to 18 residues. Trimming pared 0 bases from V and 4 bases from J, leaving 19 bases between. DNA for the CDR3: TGCGCCAGCAGCCAAGATGAGGGGGGCGCAAGACCAAAAAACATTCAGTACTTC. Protein sequence: CASSQDEGGARPKNIQYF.

At least ten counts were recorded for this clonotype. The chain employs TRBV6-2 or TRBV6-3 and TRBJ1-1; D call uncertain. Per the germline V gene, CDR1 is MNHEY and CDR2 is SVGEGT. Trimming stripped 0 bases from V and 0 bases from J, with 14 bases between. The CDR3 consists of 17 residues. CDR3: CASSYSRVTLMNTEAFF. The CDR3 region has the DNA TGTGCCAGCAGTTACTCGAGAGTAACCCTCATGAACACTGAAGCTTTCTTT.

The J gene is TRBJ1-2, the V gene TRBV27; perhaps TRBD1 as D (6 bases). With 5 bases removed from V and 3 bases from J, the gap between germline ends came to 16 bases. Germline V gives CDR1 MNHEY, CDR2 SMNVEV (reference sequence). The CDR3 has 15 amino acids. The CDR3 region is CASSPTDRQDYGYTF. The CDR3 bases are TGTGCCAGCAGTCCCACCGATAGACAGGACTATGGCTACACCTTC.

This clonotype has ten or more counts. This chain links TRBV2 with TRBJ1-1; D is uncertain. The germline gives CDR1 SNHLY, CDR2 FYNNEI. Trimming removed 8 bases at V and 1 base at J, with 11 bases between. CDR3 size: 13 residues. The CDR3 DNA follows: TGTGCCAGCCTAATTCTCAGGAACACTGAAGCTTTCTTT. It encodes CASLILRNTEAFF.

This clonotype appeared many times. The rearrangement links TRBV5-1 to TRBJ1-4; maybe TRBD1 (5 bases). This CDR3 contains 13 residues. Germline V gene lookup returns CDR1 SGHRS and CDR2 YFSETQ. V was pared by 0 bases and J by 10 bases, with 10 bases between. The CDR3 DNA sequence: TGCGCCAGCAGCTTGGGGGGGGACCGAAAACTGTTTTTT. It encodes CASSLGGDRKLFF.

Many counts were recorded for this clonotype. The chain combines TRBV5-1 with TRBJ1-5, with no clear D. Between the trimmed V and J ends, which lost 7 bases and 0 bases, there was a span of 14 bases. Germline CDR1 and CDR2: SGHRS and YFSETQ. The CDR3 sequence is 15 residues long. The CDR3 protein is CASAPGGVSNQPQHF. The CDR3 DNA sequence: TGCGCCAGCGCACCGGGTGGGGTTAGCAATCAGCCCCAGCATTTT.

The CDR3 loop is CASSPGDGRPRDTEAFF. The CDR3 region has the DNA TGTGCCAGCAGTCCAGGTGATGGCCGCCCACGGGACACTGAAGCTTTCTTT. The V gene is TRBV12-3 or TRBV12-4, the J gene TRBJ1-1, with D unclear. The CDR3 is 17 residues long. With 5 bases removed from V and 3 bases from J, the gap between germline ends came to 22 bases.

This clonotype was observed many times. CDR3 region: CASSLEGQRSTDTQYF. CDR3 in DNA: TGCGCCAGCAGCTTGGAGGGACAGCGGAGCACAGATACGCAGTATTTT. This rearrangement joins TRBV5-1 to TRBJ2-3; TRBD1 agrees at 7 bases. The CDR3 sequence is 16 residues long. Losses at the gene ends were 0 bases for V and 0 bases for J; bases not matched to a gene: 4. The germline gives CDR1 SGHRS, CDR2 YFSETQ.

This clonotype was detected ten times or more. This chain joins TRBV20-1 and TRBJ2-3, with 8 bases aligning to TRBD2. The CDR3 loop spans 15 amino acids. Germline lookup yields CDR1 DFQATT and CDR2 SNEGSKA (reference sequence). V was clipped by 3 bases and J by 4 bases; unmatched bases: 9. CDR3 amino acids: CSARVPGLGSDTQYF. CDR3 nucleotide sequence: TGCAGTGCTAGGGTACCGGGACTAGGTTCAGATACGCAGTATTTT.

As to this clonotype: With a much larger clone just one base away, this may be a read error. The chain has TRBV7-8 and TRBJ1-5; TRBD1 matches at 10 bases. CDR1 and CDR2 from the germline V gene are SGHVS and FQNEAQ. This CDR3 is built from 15 residues. CDR3 in DNA: TGTGCCGGCAGCTTAACGGGACAGGGGAATCAGCCCCAGCATTTT. It translates to CAGSLTGQGNQPQHF.

There are many counts of this clonotype. This chain links TRBV30 with TRBJ2-2; TRBD1 might be the D (6 bases). Trimming pared 6 bases from V and 1 base from J, leaving 6 bases between. The CDR3 loop spans 12 amino acids. Germline assignment: CDR1 GTSNPN and CDR2 SVGIG (reference sequence). DNA of the CDR3: TGTGCCTGCAGGGGGAACACCGGGGAGCTGTTTTTT. It codes for CACRGNTGELFF.